The sequence of this T cell receptor beta chain was determined in a study of blood T cell repertoires in COVID-19. Some clones are missing from TCRdb's copy, which holds only in-frame ones; the method was immunoSEQ multiplex PCR. The sample records roughly 300,000 clones, around 87% being singletons. The CDR3 sequence is 15 residues long. Trimming took 6 bases from V and 7 from J, leaving 21 bases between them. The germline V gene encodes CDR1 LNHDA and CDR2 SQIVND (reference sequence). Sequencing used PBMCs or T cells enriched from blood (not recorded which). The sequence was collected from a woman aged 25-40 years who had recovered from COVID-19. The gene calls are TRBV19 and TRBJ1-1; weak D call: TRBD1 (5 bases). In DNA, the CDR3 is TGTGCCAGTAGGCCTCGGGGACTTTTAACACTTGAAGCTTTCTTT. It specifies CASRPRGLLTLEAFF. Drawing the rest from reference TRBV19 and TRBJ1-1, the complete variable domain is DGGITQSPKYLFRKEGQNVTLSCEQNLNHDAMYWYRQDPGQGLRLIYYSQIVNDFQKGDIAEGYSVSREKKESFPLTVTSAQKNPTAFYLCASRPRGLLTLEAFFGQGTRLTVV.